The clone carrying this TCR beta chain showed up just once. Ophthalmopathy cases scored 3 or more on the Clinical Activity Score and 4 or more on NOSPECS grade, with duration below 3 months. The sample originates from a study of T cells in Graves' hyperthyroidism and ophthalmopathy. Amplification of TCR beta CDR3 regions was performed using RNA transcripts as template. Carried out on the TCR CDR3, a first-round RT-PCR used the HTBI primer set. TCRdb re-analysed the multiplex PCR reads in MiXCR, keeping a single row per CDR3 protein. The sample holds 30,000 to 45,000 distinct CDR3 sequences, about 47% seen once. Per germline, CDR1 DFQATT and CDR2 SNEGSKA (reference sequence). This CDR3 has 13 amino acids. Germline trimming cut 4 bases from V and 9 bases from J; bases unmatched to any gene: 6.

Source material: blood. The rearrangement uses TRBV20-1 and TRBJ1-5, with 10 bases that match TRBD1. The clonotype was recovered from a man in his forties or fifties with Graves' ophthalmopathy. In DNA, the CDR3 is TGCAGTGCTAATGGGGGACAGGGGCGGCCCCAGCATTTT. It translates to CSANGGQGRPQHF.